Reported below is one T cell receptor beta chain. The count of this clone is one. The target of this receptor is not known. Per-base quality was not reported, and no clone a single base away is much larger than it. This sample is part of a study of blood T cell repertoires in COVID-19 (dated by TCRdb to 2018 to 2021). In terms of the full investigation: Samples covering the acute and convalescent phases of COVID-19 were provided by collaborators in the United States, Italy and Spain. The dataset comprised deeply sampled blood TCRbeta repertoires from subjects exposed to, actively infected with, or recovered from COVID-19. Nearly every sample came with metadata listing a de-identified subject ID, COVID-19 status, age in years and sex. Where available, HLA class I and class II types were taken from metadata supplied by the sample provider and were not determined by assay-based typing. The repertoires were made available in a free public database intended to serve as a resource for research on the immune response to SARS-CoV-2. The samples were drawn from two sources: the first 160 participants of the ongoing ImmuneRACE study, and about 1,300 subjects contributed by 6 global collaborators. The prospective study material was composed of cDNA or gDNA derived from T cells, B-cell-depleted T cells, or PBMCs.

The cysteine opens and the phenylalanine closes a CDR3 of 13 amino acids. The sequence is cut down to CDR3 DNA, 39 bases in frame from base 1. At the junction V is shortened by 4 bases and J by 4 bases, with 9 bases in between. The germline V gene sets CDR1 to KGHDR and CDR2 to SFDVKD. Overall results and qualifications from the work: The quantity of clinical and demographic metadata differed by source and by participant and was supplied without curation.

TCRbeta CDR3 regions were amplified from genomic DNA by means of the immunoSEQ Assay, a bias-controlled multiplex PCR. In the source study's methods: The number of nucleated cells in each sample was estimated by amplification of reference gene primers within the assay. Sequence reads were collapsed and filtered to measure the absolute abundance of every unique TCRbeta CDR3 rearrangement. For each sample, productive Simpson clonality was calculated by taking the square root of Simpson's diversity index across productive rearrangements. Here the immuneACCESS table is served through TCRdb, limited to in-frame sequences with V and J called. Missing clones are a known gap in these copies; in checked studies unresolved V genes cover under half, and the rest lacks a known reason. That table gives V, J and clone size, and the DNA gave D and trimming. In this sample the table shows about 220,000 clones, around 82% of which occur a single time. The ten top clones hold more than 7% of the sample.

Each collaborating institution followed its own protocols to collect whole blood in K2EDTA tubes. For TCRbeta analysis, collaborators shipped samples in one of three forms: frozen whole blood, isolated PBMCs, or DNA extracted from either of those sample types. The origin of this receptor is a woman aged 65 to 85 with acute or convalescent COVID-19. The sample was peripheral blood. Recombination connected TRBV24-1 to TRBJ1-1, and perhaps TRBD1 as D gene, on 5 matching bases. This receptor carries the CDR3 CATSDGGSTEAFF. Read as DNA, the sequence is TGTGCCACCAGTGACGGGGGGTCCACTGAAGCTTTCTTT.